The 17 T cell receptor beta chains reported below all come from one sample, sequenced in a study of CD8 T cells in ankylosing spondylitis. TCRdb re-derived calls from the 5' RACE reads in MiXCR, one entry per CDR3 protein. The sample has about 96,000 distinct CDR3 sequences, roughly 30% seen once. Sequenced: blood, either unsorted or a sorted T cell fraction (not recorded which). The receptors shown here come from a male donor with ankylosing spondylitis or in good health (not recorded which).

This clonotype was seen many times. The chain recombines TRBV7-9 with TRBJ2-5, with 12 positions matching TRBD2. From germline, CDR1 is SEHNR and CDR2 FQNEAQ (reference sequence). The CDR3 covers 16 residues. V was pared by 5 bases and J by 2 bases, with 6 bases of the junction left unmatched. CDR3 sequence: CASSASGRAFQETQYF. In DNA form, the CDR3 reads TGTGCCAGCAGCGCTAGCGGGAGGGCCTTTCAAGAGACCCAGTACTTC.

The rearrangement joins TRBV9 to TRBJ2-1; D possibly corresponds to TRBD1 (6 bases). The ends were cut back, 0 bases at V and 9 bases at J, with 16 bases in the middle. The CDR3 is 15 amino acids. CDR1 and CDR2 from the germline V gene are SGDLS and YYNGEE. CDR3 region: CASSVAAGALGEQFF. CDR3 nucleotide sequence: TGTGCCAGCAGCGTAGCGGCAGGGGCATTGGGTGAGCAGTTCTTC.

This clonotype appeared a few times. CDR3 sequence reads: CATARGGENEQFF. For the CDR3, the DNA is TGTGCCACCGCCCGTGGAGGGGAAAATGAGCAGTTCTTC. The gene calls are TRBV24-1 and TRBJ2-1; perhaps TRBD2 as D (6 bases). This CDR3 spans 13 amino acids. The germline V and J ends were trimmed by 9 bases and 7 bases, with 15 bases remaining between them. In germline, CDR1 is KGHDR, CDR2 SFDVKD.

In this sample, this clonotype turned up many times. This chain joins TRBV20-1 and TRBJ1-5, with a possible D match to TRBD1 (6 bases). Germline values: CDR1 DFQATT, CDR2 SNEGSKA (reference sequence). This CDR3 contains 13 residues. The V gene lost 1 base and the J gene lost 3 bases, with 7 bases spanning the gap. The CDR3 DNA reads as TGCAGTGCTAGAGGACAGGTCAATCAGCCCCAGCATTTT. Residues: CSARGQVNQPQHF.

The V gene is TRBV7-2, the J gene TRBJ2-5; 8 nucleotides line up with TRBD1. V shed 5 bases and J 2 bases; nucleotides not matched to a gene: 10. Germline CDR1 and CDR2: SGHTA and FQGNSA. CDR3 size: 16 residues. The CDR3, as DNA: TGTGCCAGCAGCCCCACAGGGGGAGGCCCTCAAGAGACCCAGTACTTC. Its protein is CASSPTGGGPQETQYF.

The chain has TRBV28 and TRBJ1-5; D unresolved. The CDR3 covers 13 residues. CDR1 and CDR2 from the germline V gene are MDHEN and SYDVKM. V was trimmed by 6 bases and J by 9 bases, leaving 15 bases between them. The DNA for the CDR3 is TGTGCCAGCAGCAACGACCGGGAGACGCCCCAGCATTTT. Encoded protein: CASSNDRETPQHF.

The chain uses TRBV12-3 or TRBV12-4 and TRBJ1-3; D not resolved. This CDR3 has 13 amino acids. The germline V and J ends were trimmed by 5 bases and 4 bases, with 9 bases remaining between them. CDR3 residues: CASSPTLGNTIYF. The CDR3 DNA reads as TGTGCCAGCAGTCCTACATTGGGAAACACCATATATTTT.

CDR3 amino acids: CASSDSTGELFF. CDR3 nucleotides: TGTGCCAGCAGTGACAGCACCGGGGAGCTGTTTTTT. The chain combines TRBV6-1 with TRBJ2-2, with D unresolved. V was pared by 3 bases and J by 4 bases, with 3 bases between. The CDR3 has 12 amino acids. Germline V gene data show CDR1 as MNHNS and CDR2 as SASEGT.

This clonotype was seen only a few times. The genes are TRBV12-3 or TRBV12-4 and TRBJ1-4, with TRBD1 matching over 9 bases. The CDR3 contains 14 residues. The trim removed 10 bases at V and 8 bases at J, leaving 11 bases unmatched. The CDR3 protein is CATRGWDRDEKLFF. The CDR3, as DNA: TGTGCCACCCGAGGTTGGGACAGGGACGAAAAACTGTTTTTT.

This clonotype has just one count. This chain connects TRBV6-5 to TRBJ1-2; D not certain. V was cut by 8 bases and J by 2 bases, with 6 bases left in between. CDR1 and CDR2 (germline): MNHEY, SVGAGI. The CDR3 is 11 amino acids. CDR3 sequence: CASGSNYGYTF. CDR3 nucleotides: TGTGCCAGCGGGTCCAACTATGGCTACACCTTC.

The V gene is TRBV5-1, the J gene TRBJ2-5; D perhaps matches TRBD2 (7 bases). Germline loops: CDR1 SGHRS, CDR2 YFSETQ. The length of the CDR3 is 15 residues. V lost 2 bases and J 4 bases, leaving 15 bases between the germline ends. DNA for the CDR3: TGCGCCAGCAGCTTTGACGAGGGGGGGAGAGAGACCCAGTACTTC. It specifies CASSFDEGGRETQYF. Based on the CDR3 plus reference TRBV5-1 and TRBJ2-5, the full variable domain is KAGVTQTPRYLIKTRGQQVTLSCSPISGHRSVSWYQQTPGQGLQFLFEYFSETQRNKGNFPGRFSGRQFSNSRSEMNVSTLELGDSALYLCASSFDEGGRETQYFGPGTRLLVL.

The rearrangement joins TRBV9 to TRBJ1-4; TRBD1 is a possible D gene (6 bases). V gave up 0 bases and J gave up 10 bases, with 16 bases separating them. Germline CDR1 and CDR2: SGDLS and YYNGEE. The CDR3 covers 15 residues. In DNA, the CDR3 is TGTGCCAGCAGCGTAGGGACCTCGGGACATGGAAAACTGTTTTTT. It translates to CASSVGTSGHGKLFF.

This clonotype has only a few counts. The gene calls are TRBV5-5 and TRBJ1-1, with D unresolved. Germline V CDR1 and CDR2: SGHKS, YYEKEE (reference sequence). The V end was cut by 4 bases, the J end by 4 bases, with 23 bases between. The length of the CDR3 is 17 residues. The CDR3 region is CASSRTPFQAWRTEAFF. Here the CDR3 DNA reads TGTGCCAGCAGCCGAACCCCATTTCAGGCGTGGCGCACTGAAGCTTTCTTT. Full variable domain (outside the CDR3, taken from reference TRBV5-5 and TRBJ1-1): DAGVTQSPTHLIKTRGQQVTLRCSPISGHKSVSWYQQVLGQGPQFIFQYYEKEERGRGNFPDRFSARQFPNYSSELNVNALLLGDSALYLCASSRTPFQAWRTEAFFGQGTRLTVV.

The rearrangement links TRBV18 to TRBJ1-1; D possibly corresponds to TRBD1 (5 bases). This CDR3 comprises 12 residues. Per the germline V gene, CDR1 is KGHSH and CDR2 is LQKENI. V gave up 6 bases and J gave up 11 bases, with 16 bases separating them. In DNA, the CDR3 is TGTGCCAGCTCGCCTACCGGTCGGGGGGCTTTCTTT. This translates into CASSPTGRGAFF. Full variable domain (rest looked up from reference TRBV18 and TRBJ1-1): NAGVMQNPRHLVRRRGQEARLRCSPMKGHSHVYWYRQLPEEGLKFMVYLQKENIIDESGMPKERFSAEFPKEGPSILRIQQVVRGDSAAYFCASSPTGRGAFFGQGTRLTVV.

The chain links TRBV5-1 to TRBJ1-4, with D unclear. The CDR3 has 13 amino acids. Germline assignment: CDR1 SGHRS and CDR2 YFSETQ. V was pared by 4 bases and J by 7 bases, with 11 bases between. The CDR3 nucleotides are TGCGCCAGCAGCCCAGGAGCTGGTGAAAAACTGTTTTTT. It translates to CASSPGAGEKLFF.

V and J are TRBV7-2 and TRBJ2-5; D perhaps matches TRBD2 (5 bases). Trimming removed 3 bases from V and 5 bases from J, with 7 bases in between. Germline CDR1 is SGHTA and CDR2 is FQGNSA. This CDR3 is built from 12 residues. The CDR3 spells CASSFSGETQYF. The CDR3 coding sequence is TGTGCCAGCAGCTTTTCGGGGGAGACCCAGTACTTC.

This sequence joins TRBV5-5 and TRBJ1-2, with TRBD1 as a possible D gene (5 bases). This CDR3 comprises 15 residues. V lost 0 bases and J lost 5, with 14 bases in between. From germline, CDR1 is SGHKS and CDR2 YYEKEE (reference sequence). The CDR3 DNA reads as TGTGCCAGCAGCTTGGCCTGGGCAGGGCAGTATGGCTACACCTTC. Translating gives CASSLAWAGQYGYTF.